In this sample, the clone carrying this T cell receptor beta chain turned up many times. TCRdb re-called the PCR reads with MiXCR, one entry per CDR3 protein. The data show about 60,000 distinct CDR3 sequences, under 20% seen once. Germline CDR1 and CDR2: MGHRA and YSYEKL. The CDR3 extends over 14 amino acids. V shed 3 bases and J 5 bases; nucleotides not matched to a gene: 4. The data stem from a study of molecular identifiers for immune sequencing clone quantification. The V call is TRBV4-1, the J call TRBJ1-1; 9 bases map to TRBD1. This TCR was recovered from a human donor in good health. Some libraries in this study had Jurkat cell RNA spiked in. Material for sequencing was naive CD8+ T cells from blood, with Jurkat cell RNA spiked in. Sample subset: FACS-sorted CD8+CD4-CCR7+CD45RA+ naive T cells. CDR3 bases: TGCGCCAGCAGCCATCGGACAGGGGTGACTGAAGCTTTCTTT. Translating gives CASSHRTGVTEAFF.